The clone carrying this TCR beta chain was detected only a few times. Assay: immunoSEQ multiplex PCR; the TCRdb copy retains only in-frame clones and omits some. The sample holds 90,000 to 100,000 clones, 70% to 85% seen once. V lost 2 bases to trimming and J lost 4 bases, with 11 bases between them. This CDR3 contains 15 residues. Germline V lookup: CDR1 KGHSH, CDR2 LQKENI. The sample comes from a study of blood T cell repertoires in COVID-19. The clonotype was recovered from a woman aged 60-70 years in a cohort sampled during active or convalescent COVID-19. The sample comprised peripheral blood. This chain links TRBV18 with TRBJ1-4; D perhaps matches TRBD1 (6 bases). The CDR3 protein is CASSPSRQVNEKLFF. CDR3 coding DNA: TGTGCCAGCTCACCATCCCGACAGGTTAATGAAAAACTGTTTTTT.